This passage covers 3 T cell receptor beta chains from one sample sequenced in a study of T cells in Graves' hyperthyroidism and ophthalmopathy. Amplified regions were TCR beta CDR3 sequences from RNA transcripts. The primer set for the first-round RT-PCR of the TCR CDR3 was HTBI. TCRdb re-called the multiplex PCR reads through MiXCR, storing one row per CDR3 protein. Of approximately 590,000 distinct CDR3 sequences listed, 15% to 19% were seen once; the top ten hold under 7.5%. Input material: blood. The receptors derive from a woman in her 30s with Graves' hyperthyroidism.

This clonotype has ten or more counts. V gene TRBV7-9 combines with J gene TRBJ1-5, with 7 bases lining up with TRBD1. The germline V gene has CDR1 SEHNR and CDR2 FQNEAQ (reference sequence). This CDR3 is 13 amino acids long. Trimming took 5 bases from V and 6 from J; bases not matched to a gene: 4. The CDR3 spells CASSPQGFQPQHF. The CDR3 DNA follows: TGTGCCAGCAGCCCACAGGGGTTTCAGCCCCAGCATTTT.

This clonotype has only a few counts. CDR3 bases: TGTGCCAGCAGCTGGGCAGGGGGAAACGAGCAGTACTTC. This encodes CASSWAGGNEQYF. The genes are TRBV6-1 and TRBJ2-7; 7 bases line up with TRBD1. The germline gives CDR1 MNHNS, CDR2 SASEGT. CDR3 size: 13 residues. With V trimmed by 6 bases and J by 5 bases, 7 bases remained unmatched.

There are a few counts of this clonotype. The V call is TRBV19, the J call TRBJ1-1, with 7 bases lining up with TRBD1. The CDR3 consists of 13 residues. Unmatched junction bases numbered 3, after V lost 4 bases and J lost 4 bases. Germline CDR1 is LNHDA and CDR2 is SQIVND (reference sequence). CDR3 region: CASSTGTVTEAFF. Here the CDR3 DNA reads TGTGCCAGTAGTACCGGGACAGTCACTGAAGCTTTCTTT.